The following is a T cell receptor beta chain sequence with its context. Its antigen is as yet unknown. Germline CDR1 is SGHRS and CDR2 is YFSETQ. Trimming took off 4 bases at V and 2 bases at J, with 9 bases between the two ends. The CDR3 extends over 13 amino acids. This entry belongs to a study of shared clonotypes between healthy human individuals. Study results and caveats: Genetic and exposure-history diversity was limited by the few donors.

Measured with immunoSEQ multiplex PCR; TCRdb has only the in-frame clones, and not every one. The table shows a few million clones, with 90% to 97% occurring only once. This clonotype originated in a man between 18 and 35 years old in good health. The chain couples TRBV5-1 to TRBJ2-5, with a possible D match to TRBD2 (6 bases). The sequencing sample was made of naive CD4+ T cells sorted from blood. Indicated subset: CD45RA+ positively selected. CDR3 loop: CASSAAGQETQYF. CDR3 nucleotide sequence: TGCGCCAGCAGCGCGGCGGGGCAAGAGACCCAGTACTTC.